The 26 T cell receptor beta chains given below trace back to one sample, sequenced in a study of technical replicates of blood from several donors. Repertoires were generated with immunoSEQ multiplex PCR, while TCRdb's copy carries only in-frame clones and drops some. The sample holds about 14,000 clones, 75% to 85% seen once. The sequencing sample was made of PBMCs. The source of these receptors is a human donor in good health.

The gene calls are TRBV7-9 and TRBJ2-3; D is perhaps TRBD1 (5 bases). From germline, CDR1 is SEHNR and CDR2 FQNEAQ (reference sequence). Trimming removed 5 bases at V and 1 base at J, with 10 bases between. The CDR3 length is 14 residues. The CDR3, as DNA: TGTGCCAGCAGCCTCTCCAGGGGCACAGATACGCAGTATTTT. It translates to CASSLSRGTDTQYF.

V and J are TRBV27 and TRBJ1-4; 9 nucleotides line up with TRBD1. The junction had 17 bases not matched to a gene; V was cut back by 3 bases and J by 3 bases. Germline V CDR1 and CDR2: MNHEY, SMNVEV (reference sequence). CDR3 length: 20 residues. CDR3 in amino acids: CASSFFTGTGRRAANEKLFF. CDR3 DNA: TGTGCCAGCAGTTTCTTTACCGGGACAGGGCGCCGGGCGGCTAATGAAAAACTGTTTTTT.

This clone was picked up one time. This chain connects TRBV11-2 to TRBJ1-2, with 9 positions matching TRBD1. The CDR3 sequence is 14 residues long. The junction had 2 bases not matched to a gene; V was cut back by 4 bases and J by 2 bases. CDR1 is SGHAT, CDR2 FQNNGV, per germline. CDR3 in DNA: TGTGCCAGCAGCTCCACAGGGGGCAACTATGGCTACACCTTC. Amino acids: CASSSTGGNYGYTF. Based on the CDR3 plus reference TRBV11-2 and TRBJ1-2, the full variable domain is EAGVAQSPRYKIIEKRQSVAFWCNPISGHATLYWYQQILGQGPKLLIQFQNNGVVDDSQLPKDRFSAERLKGVDSTLKIQPAKLEDSAVYLCASSSTGGNYGYTFGSGTRLTVV.

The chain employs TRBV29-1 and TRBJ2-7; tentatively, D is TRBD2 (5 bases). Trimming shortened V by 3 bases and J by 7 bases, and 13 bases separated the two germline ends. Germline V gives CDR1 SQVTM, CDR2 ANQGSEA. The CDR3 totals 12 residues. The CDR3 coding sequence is TGCAGCGTTGAGTCAGCGGCGGGTGAGCAGTACTTC. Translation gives CSVESAAGEQYF.

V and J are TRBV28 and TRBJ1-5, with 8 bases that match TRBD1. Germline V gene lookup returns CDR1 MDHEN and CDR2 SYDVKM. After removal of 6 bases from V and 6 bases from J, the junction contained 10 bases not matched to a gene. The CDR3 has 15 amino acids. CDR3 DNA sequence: TGTGCCAGCAGATCCCCGGACAGGGATTTTCAGCCCCAGCATTTT. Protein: CASRSPDRDFQPQHF.

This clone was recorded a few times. This CDR3 is CASSDSGTSSSGANVLTF. The DNA of the CDR3 is TGTGCCAGCAGTGACTCCGGGACTAGCAGCTCTGGGGCCAACGTCCTGACTTTC. The V and J genes are TRBV6-4 and TRBJ2-6; 9 bases match TRBD2. The CDR3 has 18 amino acids. Trimming cost V 0 bases and J 0 bases; bases outside gene matches: 3. In germline, CDR1 is MRHNA, CDR2 SNTAGT.

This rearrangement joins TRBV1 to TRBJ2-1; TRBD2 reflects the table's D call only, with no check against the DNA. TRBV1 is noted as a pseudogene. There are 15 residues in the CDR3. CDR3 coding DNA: TGCACCAGCAGCCTCCGGACTAGCGGCGACAATGAGCAGTTCTTC. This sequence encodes CTSSLRTSGDNEQFF.

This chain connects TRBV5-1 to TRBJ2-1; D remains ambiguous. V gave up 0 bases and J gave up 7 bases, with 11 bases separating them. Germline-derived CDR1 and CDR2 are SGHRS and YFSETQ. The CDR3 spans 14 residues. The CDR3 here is CASSLGLPGNEQFF. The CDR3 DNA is TGCGCCAGCAGCTTGGGACTCCCTGGGAATGAGCAGTTCTTC. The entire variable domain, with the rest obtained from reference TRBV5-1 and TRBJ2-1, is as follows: KAGVTQTPRYLIKTRGQQVTLSCSPISGHRSVSWYQQTPGQGLQFLFEYFSETQRNKGNFPGRFSGRQFSNSRSEMNVSTLELGDSALYLCASSLGLPGNEQFFGPGTRLTVL.

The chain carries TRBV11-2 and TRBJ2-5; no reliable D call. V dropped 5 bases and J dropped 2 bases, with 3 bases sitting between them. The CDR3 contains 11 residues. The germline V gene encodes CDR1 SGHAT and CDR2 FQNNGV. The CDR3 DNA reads TGTGCCAGCAGCCCACAAGAGACCCAGTACTTC. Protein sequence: CASSPQETQYF.

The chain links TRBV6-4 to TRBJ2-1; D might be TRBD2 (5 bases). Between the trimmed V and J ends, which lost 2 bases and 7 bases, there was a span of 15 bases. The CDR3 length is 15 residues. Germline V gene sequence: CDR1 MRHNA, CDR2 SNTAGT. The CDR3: CASSDLPSSENEQFF. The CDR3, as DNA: TGTGCCAGCAGTGACCTTCCTAGTAGCGAGAATGAGCAGTTCTTC.

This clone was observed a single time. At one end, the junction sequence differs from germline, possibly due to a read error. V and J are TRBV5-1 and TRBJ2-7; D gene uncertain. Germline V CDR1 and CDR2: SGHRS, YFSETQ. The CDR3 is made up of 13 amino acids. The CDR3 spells CASSLDISYEQYF. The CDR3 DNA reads TGCGCCAGCAGTTTGGATATCTCCTACGAGCAGTACTTC.

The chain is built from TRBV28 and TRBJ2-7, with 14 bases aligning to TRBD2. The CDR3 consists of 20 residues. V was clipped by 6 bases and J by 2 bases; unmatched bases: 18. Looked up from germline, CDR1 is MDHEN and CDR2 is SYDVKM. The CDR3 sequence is CASSLAPGTSGSLGPYEQYF. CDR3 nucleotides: TGTGCCAGCAGCTTAGCCCCCGGGACTAGCGGGAGCCTGGGGCCCTACGAGCAGTACTTC. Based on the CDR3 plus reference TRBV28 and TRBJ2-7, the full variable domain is DVKVTQSSRYLVKRTGEKVFLECVQDMDHENMFWYRQDPGLGLRLIYFSYDVKMKEKGDIPEGYSVSREKKERFSLILESASTNQTSMYLCASSLAPGTSGSLGPYEQYFGPGTRLTVT.

In nucleotides, the CDR3 is TGTGCCAGCAGCTTAGGGGCACAACGGACTGAAGCTTTCTTT. Residues: CASSLGAQRTEAFF. This chain links TRBV7-3 with TRBJ1-1; D is perhaps TRBD1 (5 bases). There are 14 residues in the CDR3. V lost 2 bases and J lost 5, with 12 bases in between. In germline, CDR1 is SGHTA, CDR2 FQGTGA.

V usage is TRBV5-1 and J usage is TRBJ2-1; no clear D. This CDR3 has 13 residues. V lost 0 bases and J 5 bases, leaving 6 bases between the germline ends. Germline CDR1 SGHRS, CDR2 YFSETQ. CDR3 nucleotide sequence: TGCGCCAGCAGCTTGGGCAGAAACAATGAGCAGTTCTTC. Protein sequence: CASSLGRNNEQFF.

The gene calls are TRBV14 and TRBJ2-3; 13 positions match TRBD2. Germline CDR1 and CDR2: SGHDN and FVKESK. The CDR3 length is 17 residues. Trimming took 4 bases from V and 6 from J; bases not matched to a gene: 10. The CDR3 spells CASSLLTSGRALDTQYF. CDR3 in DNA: TGTGCCAGCAGCCTACTAACTAGCGGGAGGGCCTTGGATACGCAGTATTTT.

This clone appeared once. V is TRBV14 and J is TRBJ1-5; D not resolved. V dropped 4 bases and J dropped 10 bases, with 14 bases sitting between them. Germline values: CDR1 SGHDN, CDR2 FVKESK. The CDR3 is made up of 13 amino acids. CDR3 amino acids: CASSLVAGSPQHF. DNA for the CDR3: TGTGCCAGCAGCCTAGTAGCGGGCAGTCCCCAGCATTTT. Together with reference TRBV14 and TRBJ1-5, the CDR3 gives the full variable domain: EAGVTQFPSHSVIEKGQTVTLRCDPISGHDNLYWYRRVMGKEIKFLLHFVKESKQDESGMPNNRFLAERTGGTYSTLKVQPAELEDSGVYFCASSLVAGSPQHFGDGTRLSIL.

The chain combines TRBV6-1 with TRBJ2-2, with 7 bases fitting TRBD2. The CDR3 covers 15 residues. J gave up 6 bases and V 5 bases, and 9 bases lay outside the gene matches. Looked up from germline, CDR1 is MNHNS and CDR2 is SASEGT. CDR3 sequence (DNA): TGTGCCAGCAGTCCTCCCGGGGGAGGGGCCGGGGAGCTGTTTTTT. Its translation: CASSPPGGGAGELFF.

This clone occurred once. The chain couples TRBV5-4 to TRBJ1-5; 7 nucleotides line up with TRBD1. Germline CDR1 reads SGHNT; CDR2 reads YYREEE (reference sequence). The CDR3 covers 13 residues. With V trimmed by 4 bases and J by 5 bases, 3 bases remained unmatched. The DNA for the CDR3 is TGTGCCAGCAGCCTAGACAGGGATCAGCCCCAGCATTTT. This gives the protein CASSLDRDQPQHF.

In DNA form, the CDR3 reads TGTGCCAGCCGACCAGGGGGGAGTGAAACTGAAGCTTTCTTT. It codes for CASRPGGSETEAFF. V and J are TRBV6-6 and TRBJ1-1; 7 bases map to TRBD1. Trimming cost V 8 bases and J 5 bases; bases outside gene matches: 11. Germline assignment: CDR1 MNHNY and CDR2 SVGAGI (reference sequence). The CDR3 runs 14 residues.

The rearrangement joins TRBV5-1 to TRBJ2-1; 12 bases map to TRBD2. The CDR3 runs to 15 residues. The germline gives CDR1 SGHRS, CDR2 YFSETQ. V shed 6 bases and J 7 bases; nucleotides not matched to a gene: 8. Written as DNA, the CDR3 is TGCGCCAGCATGAAGACTAGCGGGAGTGGTAATGAGCAGTTCTTC. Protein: CASMKTSGSGNEQFF.

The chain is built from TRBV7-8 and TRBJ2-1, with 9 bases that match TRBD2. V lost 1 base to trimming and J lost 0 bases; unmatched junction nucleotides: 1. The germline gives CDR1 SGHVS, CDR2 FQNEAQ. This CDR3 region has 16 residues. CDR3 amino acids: CASSLEAGGSYNEQFF. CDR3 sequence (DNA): TGTGCCAGCAGCTTAGAAGCGGGAGGCTCCTACAATGAGCAGTTCTTC. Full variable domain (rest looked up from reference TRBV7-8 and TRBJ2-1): GAGVSQSPRYKVAKRGQDVALRCDPISGHVSLFWYQQALGQGPEFLTYFQNEAQLDKSGLPSDRFFAERPEGSVSTLKIQRTQQEDSAVYLCASSLEAGGSYNEQFFGPGTRLTVL.

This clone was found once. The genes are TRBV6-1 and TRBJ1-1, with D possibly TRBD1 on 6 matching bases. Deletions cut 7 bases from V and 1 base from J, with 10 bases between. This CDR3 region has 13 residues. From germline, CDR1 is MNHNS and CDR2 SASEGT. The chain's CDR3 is CASTQQGNTEAFF. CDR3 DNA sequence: TGTGCCAGCACCCAACAGGGGAACACTGAAGCTTTCTTT.

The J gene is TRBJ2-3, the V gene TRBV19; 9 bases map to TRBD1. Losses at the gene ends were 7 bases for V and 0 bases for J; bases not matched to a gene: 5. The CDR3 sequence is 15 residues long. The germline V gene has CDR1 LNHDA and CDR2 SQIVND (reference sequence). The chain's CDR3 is CASKYRGPSTDTQYF. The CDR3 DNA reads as TGTGCCAGTAAATACAGGGGGCCTAGCACAGATACGCAGTATTTT.

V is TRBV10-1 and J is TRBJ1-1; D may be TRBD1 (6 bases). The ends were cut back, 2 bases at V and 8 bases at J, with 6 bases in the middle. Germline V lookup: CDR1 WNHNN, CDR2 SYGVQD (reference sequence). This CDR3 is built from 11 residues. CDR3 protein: CASSERGEAFF. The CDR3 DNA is TGCGCCAGCAGTGAGAGGGGGGAAGCTTTCTTT.

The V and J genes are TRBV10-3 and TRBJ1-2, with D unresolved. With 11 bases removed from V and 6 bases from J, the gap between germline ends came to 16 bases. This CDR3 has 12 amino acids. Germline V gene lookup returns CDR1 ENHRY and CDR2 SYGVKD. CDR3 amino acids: CARPKRYNGYTF. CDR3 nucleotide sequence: TGTGCCCGTCCGAAGCGGTATAATGGCTACACCTTC.

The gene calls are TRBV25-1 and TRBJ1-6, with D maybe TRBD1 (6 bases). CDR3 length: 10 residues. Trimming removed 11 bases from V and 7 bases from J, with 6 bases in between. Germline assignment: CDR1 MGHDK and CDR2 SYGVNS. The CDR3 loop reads CAGTNSPLHF. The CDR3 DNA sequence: TGTGCCGGGACAAATTCACCCCTCCACTTT.